This TCR beta chain emerged from a study of shared clonotypes between healthy human individuals. The deep-level immunoSEQ assay was used. The table came from immunoSEQ multiplex PCR; TCRdb's copy has only in-frame clones and leaves some out. Altogether about 2.4 million clones are present, approximately 92% being singletons, with the ten largest covering about 0.13%. V dropped 1 base and J dropped 10; count of bases not matched to a gene: 7. The CDR3 covers 15 residues. The germline V gene has CDR1 MNHEY and CDR2 SVGAGI. Study-wide results and limits: Clonotypes that were shared across four donors made up approximately 5% of naive CD4 clonotypes. Since donors were few, the genetic and exposure-history diversity represented was limited.

This clone showed up just a few times. The antigen remains undetermined. CD45RA+ naive and CD45RA-negative memory subsets were separated from CD4+ cells. The rearrangement joins TRBV6-5 to TRBJ1-6, with 7 bases fitting TRBD1. The clonotype was recovered from a young man in good health. The source material was naive CD4+ T cells sorted from blood. As for subset: CD45RA+ positively selected. The CDR3: CASSYWETGRSPLHF. In DNA form, the CDR3 reads TGTGCCAGCAGTTACTGGGAGACAGGGAGGTCACCCCTCCACTTT.